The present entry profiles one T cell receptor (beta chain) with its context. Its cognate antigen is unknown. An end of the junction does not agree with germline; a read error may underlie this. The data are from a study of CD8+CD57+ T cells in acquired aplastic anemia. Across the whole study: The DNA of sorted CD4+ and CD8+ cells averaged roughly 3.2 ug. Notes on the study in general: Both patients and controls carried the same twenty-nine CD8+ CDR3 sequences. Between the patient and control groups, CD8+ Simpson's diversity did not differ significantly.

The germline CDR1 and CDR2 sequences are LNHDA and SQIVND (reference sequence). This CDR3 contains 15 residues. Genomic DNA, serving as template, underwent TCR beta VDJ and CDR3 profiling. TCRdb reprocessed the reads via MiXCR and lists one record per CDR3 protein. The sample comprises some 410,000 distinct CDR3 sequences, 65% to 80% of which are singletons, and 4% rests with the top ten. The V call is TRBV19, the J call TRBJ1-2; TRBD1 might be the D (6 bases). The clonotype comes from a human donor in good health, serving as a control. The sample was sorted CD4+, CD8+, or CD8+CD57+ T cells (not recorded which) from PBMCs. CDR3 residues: CASSPTRQVNYRYTF. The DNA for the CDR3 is TGTGCCAGCAGTCCTACAAGACAGGTTAACTATCGCTACACCTTC.